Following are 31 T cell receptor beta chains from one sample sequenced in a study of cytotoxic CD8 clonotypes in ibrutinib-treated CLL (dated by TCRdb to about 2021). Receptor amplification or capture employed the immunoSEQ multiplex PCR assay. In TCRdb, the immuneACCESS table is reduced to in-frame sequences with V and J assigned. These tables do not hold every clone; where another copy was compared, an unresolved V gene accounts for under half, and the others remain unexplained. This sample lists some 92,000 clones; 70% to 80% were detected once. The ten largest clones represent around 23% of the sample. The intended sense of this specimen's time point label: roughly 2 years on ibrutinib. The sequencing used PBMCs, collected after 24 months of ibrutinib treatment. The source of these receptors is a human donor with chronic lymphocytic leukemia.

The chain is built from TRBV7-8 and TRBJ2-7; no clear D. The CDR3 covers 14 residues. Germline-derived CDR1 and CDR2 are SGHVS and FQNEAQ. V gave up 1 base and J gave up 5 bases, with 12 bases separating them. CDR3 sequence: CASSLVGMAHEQYF. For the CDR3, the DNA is TGTGCCAGCAGCTTAGTTGGGATGGCCCACGAGCAGTACTTC.

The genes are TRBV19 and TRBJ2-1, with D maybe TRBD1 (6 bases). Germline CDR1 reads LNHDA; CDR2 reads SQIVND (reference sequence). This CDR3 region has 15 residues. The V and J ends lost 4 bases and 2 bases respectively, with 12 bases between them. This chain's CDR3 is CASSTSQGPYNEQFF. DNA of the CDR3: TGTGCCAGTAGTACCTCACAGGGACCCTACAATGAGCAGTTCTTC.

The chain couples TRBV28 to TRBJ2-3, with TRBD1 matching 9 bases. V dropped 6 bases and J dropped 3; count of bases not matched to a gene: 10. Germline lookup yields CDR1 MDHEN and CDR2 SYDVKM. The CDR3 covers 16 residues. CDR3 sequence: CASSVHRDRATDTQYF. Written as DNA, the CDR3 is TGTGCCAGCAGCGTCCACCGGGACAGGGCAACAGATACGCAGTATTTT. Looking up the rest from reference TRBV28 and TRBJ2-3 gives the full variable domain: DVKVTQSSRYLVKRTGEKVFLECVQDMDHENMFWYRQDPGLGLRLIYFSYDVKMKEKGDIPEGYSVSREKKERFSLILESASTNQTSMYLCASSVHRDRATDTQYFGPGTRLTVL.

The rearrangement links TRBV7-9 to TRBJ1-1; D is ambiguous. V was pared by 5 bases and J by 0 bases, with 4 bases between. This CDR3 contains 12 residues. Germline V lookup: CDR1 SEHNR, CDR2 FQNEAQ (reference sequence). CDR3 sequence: CASSRMNTEAFF. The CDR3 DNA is TGTGCCAGCAGCAGGATGAACACTGAAGCTTTCTTT.

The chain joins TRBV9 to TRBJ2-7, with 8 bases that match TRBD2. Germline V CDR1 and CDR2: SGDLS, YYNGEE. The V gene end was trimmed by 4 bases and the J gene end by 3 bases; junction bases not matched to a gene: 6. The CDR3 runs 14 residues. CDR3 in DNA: TGTGCCAGCAGCATAACCGGGACTAGCTACGAGCAGTACTTC. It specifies CASSITGTSYEQYF.

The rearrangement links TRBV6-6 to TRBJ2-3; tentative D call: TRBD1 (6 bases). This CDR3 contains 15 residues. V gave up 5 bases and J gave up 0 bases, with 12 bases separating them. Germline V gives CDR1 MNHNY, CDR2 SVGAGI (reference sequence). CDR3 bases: TGTGCCAGCAGTCGATCAGGGGATAGCACAGATACGCAGTATTTT. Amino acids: CASSRSGDSTDTQYF.

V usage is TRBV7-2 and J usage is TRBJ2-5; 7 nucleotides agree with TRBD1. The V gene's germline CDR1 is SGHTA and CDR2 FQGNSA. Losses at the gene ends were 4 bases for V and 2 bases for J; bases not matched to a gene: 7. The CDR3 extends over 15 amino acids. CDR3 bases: TGTGCCAGCAGCTCCGAACCGGGACAGCAAGAGACCCAGTACTTC. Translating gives CASSSEPGQQETQYF. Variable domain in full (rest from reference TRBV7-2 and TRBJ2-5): GAGVSQSPSNKVTEKGKDVELRCDPISGHTALYWYRQSLGQGLEFLIYFQGNSAPDKSGLPSDRFSAERTGGSVSTLTIQRTQQEDSAVYLCASSSEPGQQETQYFGPGTRLLVL.

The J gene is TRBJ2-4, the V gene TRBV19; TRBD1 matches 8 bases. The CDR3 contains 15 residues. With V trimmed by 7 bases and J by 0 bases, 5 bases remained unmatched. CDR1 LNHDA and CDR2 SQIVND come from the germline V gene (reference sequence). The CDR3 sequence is CASIGTGLAKNIQYF. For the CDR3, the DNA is TGTGCCAGTATAGGGACAGGTCTAGCCAAAAACATTCAGTACTTC.

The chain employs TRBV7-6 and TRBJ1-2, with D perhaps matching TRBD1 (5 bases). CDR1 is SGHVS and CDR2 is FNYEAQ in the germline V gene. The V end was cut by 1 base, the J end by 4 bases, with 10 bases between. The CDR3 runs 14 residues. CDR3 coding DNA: TGTGCCAGCAGCTTAGTTAGCCAGGGCTATGGCTACACCTTC. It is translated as CASSLVSQGYGYTF.

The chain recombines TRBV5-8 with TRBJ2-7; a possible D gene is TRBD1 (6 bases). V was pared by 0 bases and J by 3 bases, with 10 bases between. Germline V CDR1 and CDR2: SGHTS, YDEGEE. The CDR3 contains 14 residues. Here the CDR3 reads CASSLVRQVYEQYF. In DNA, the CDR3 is TGTGCCAGCAGCTTGGTGAGACAGGTCTACGAGCAGTACTTC. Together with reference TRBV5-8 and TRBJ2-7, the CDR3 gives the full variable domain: EAGVTQSPTHLIKTRGQQATLRCSPISGHTSVYWYQQALGLGLQFLLWYDEGEERNRGNFPPRFSGRQFPNYSSELNVNALELEDSALYLCASSLVRQVYEQYFGPGTRLTVT.

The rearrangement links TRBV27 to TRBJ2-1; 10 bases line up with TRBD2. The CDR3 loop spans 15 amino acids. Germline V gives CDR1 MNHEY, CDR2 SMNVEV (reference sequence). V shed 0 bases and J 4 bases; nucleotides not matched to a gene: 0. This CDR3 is CASSLSSGGYNEQFF. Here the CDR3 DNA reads TGTGCCAGCAGTTTATCTAGCGGGGGGTACAATGAGCAGTTCTTC.

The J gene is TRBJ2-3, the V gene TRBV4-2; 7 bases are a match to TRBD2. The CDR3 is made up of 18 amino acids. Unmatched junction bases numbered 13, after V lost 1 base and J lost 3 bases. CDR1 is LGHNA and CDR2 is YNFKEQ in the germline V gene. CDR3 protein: CASSQGVGYGRETDTQYF. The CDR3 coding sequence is TGTGCCAGCAGCCAAGGCGTCGGCTATGGGAGGGAAACAGATACGCAGTATTTT.

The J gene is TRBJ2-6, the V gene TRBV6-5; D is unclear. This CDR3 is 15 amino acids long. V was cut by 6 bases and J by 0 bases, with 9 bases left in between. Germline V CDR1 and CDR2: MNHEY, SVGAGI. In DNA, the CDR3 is TGTGCCAGCAGAGCTGAAAGCTCTGGGGCCAACGTCCTGACTTTC. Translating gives CASRAESSGANVLTF.

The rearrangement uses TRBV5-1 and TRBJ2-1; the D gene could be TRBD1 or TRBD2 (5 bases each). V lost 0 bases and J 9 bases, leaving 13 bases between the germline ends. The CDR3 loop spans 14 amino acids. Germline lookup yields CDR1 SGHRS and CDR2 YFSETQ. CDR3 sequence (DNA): TGCGCCAGCAGCTTGGGCTCCGGTGGGGGTGAGCAGTTCTTC. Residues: CASSLGSGGGEQFF.

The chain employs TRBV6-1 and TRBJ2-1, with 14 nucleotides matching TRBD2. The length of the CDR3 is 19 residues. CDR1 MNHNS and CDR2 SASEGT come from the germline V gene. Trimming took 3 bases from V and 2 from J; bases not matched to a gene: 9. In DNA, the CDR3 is TGTGCCAGCAGTGACGGCGGGACTAGCGGGAGAAGGCCCTACAATGAGCAGTTCTTC. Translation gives CASSDGGTSGRRPYNEQFF.

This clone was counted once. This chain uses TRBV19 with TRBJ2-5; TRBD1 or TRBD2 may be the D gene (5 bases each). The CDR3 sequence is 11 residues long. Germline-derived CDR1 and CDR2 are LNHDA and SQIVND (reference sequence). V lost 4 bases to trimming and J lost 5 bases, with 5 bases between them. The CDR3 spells CASSRGETQYF. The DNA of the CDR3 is TGTGCCAGTAGTAGGGGGGAGACCCAGTACTTC.

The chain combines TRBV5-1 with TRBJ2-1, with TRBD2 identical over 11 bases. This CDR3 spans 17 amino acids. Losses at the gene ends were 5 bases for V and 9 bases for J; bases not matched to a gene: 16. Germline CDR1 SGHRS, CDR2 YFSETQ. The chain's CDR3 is CASRLAGVDPTGGEQFF. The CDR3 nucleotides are TGCGCCAGCAGACTAGCGGGAGTAGACCCCACTGGTGGTGAGCAGTTCTTC.

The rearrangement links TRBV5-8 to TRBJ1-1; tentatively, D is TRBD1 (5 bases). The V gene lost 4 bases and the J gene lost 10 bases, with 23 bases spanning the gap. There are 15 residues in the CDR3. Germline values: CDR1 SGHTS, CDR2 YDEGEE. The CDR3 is CASSVPGLPNGGAFF. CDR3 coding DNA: TGTGCCAGCAGCGTCCCGGGACTGCCGAACGGCGGAGCTTTCTTT.

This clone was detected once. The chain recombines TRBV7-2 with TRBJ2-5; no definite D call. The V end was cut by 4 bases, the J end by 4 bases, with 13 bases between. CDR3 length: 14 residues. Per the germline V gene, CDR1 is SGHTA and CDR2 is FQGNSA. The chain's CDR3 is CASSSGPVGETQYF. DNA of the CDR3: TGTGCCAGCAGCTCTGGCCCCGTGGGAGAGACCCAGTACTTC.

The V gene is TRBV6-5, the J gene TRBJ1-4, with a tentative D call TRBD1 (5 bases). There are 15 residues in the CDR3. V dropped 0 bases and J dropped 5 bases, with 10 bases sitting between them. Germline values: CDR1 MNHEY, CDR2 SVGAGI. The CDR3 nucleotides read TGTGCCAGCAGTTACTCAAGGAGGGGAAATGAAAAACTGTTTTTT. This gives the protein CASSYSRRGNEKLFF.

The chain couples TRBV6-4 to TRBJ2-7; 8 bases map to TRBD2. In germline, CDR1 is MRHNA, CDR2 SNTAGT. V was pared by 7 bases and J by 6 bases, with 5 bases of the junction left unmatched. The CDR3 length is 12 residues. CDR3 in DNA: TGTGCCAGCACCATAGGGACTAGCGAGCAGTACTTC. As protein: CASTIGTSEQYF.

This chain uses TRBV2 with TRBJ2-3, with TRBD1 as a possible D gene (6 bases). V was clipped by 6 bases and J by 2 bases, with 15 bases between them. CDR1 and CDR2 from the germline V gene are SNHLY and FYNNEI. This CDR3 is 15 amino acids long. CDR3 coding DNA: TGTGCCAGCAGCATACAGGGAACTAACACAGATACGCAGTATTTT. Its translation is CASSIQGTNTDTQYF.

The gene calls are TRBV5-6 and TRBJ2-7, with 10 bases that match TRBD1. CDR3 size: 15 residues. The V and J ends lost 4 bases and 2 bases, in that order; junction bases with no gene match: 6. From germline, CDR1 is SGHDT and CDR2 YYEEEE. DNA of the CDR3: TGTGCCAGCAGCCCTACCGGGACAGGGGCCTACGAGCAGTACTTC. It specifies CASSPTGTGAYEQYF.

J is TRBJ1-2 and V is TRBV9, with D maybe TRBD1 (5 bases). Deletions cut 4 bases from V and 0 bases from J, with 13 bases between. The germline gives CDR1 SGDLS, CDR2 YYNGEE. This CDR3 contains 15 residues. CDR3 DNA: TGTGCCAGCAGCCCGGTGGGGGGGACTAACTATGGCTACACCTTC. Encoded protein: CASSPVGGTNYGYTF. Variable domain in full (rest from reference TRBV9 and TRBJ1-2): DSGVTQTPKHLITATGQRVTLRCSPRSGDLSVYWYQQSLDQGLQFLIQYYNGEERAKGNILERFSAQQFPDLHSELNLSSLELGDSALYFCASSPVGGTNYGYTFGSGTRLTVV.

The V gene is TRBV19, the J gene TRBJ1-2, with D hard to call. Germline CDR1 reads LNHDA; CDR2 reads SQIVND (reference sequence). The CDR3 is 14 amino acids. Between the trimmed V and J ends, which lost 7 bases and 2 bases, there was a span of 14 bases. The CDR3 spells CASKVQRTNYGYTF. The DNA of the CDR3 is TGTGCCAGTAAAGTACAGCGTACAAACTATGGCTACACCTTC.

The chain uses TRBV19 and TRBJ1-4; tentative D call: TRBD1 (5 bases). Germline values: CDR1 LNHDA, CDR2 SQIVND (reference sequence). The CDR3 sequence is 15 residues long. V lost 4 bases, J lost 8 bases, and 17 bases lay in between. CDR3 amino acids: CASSNAREEYEKLFF. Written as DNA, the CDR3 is TGTGCCAGTAGTAATGCCAGGGAGGAATACGAAAAACTGTTTTTT.

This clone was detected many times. CDR3 protein: CASSQGAGPQETQYF. The CDR3 coding sequence is TGCGCCAGCAGCCAAGGAGCGGGGCCCCAAGAGACCCAGTACTTC. V and J are TRBV4-1 and TRBJ2-5; the match to TRBD2 covers 7 bases. CDR1 and CDR2 (germline): MGHRA, YSYEKL. The CDR3 runs to 15 residues. J lost 1 base, V lost 1 base, and 3 bases had no gene match.

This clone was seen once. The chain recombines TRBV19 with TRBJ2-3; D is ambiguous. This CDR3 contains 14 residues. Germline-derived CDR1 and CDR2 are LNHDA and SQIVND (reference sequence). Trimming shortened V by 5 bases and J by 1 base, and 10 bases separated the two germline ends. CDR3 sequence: CASSSGFRTDTQYF. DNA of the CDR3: TGTGCCAGTAGTTCCGGGTTCCGCACAGATACGCAGTATTTT.

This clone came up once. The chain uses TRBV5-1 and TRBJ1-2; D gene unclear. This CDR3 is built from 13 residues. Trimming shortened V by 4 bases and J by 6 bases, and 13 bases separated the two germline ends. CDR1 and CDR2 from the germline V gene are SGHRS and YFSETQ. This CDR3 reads CASSPWAADGYTF. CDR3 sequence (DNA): TGCGCCAGCAGCCCCTGGGCAGCCGATGGCTACACCTTC.

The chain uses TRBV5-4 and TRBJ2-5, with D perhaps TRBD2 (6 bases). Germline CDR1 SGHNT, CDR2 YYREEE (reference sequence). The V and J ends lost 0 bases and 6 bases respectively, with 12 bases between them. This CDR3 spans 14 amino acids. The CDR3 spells CASSLGGGRQTQYF. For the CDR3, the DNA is TGTGCCAGCAGCTTGGGGGGAGGTAGACAGACCCAGTACTTC. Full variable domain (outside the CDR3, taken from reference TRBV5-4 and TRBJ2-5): ETGVTQSPTHLIKTRGQQVTLRCSSQSGHNTVSWYQQALGQGPQFIFQYYREEENGRGNFPPRFSGLQFPNYSSELNVNALELDDSALYLCASSLGGGRQTQYFGPGTRLLVL.

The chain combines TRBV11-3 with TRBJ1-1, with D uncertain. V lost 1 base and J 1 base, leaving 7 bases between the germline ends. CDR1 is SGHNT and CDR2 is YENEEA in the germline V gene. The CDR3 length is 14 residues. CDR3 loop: CASSLGLQNTEAFF. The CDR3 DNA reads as TGTGCCAGCAGCTTAGGTCTCCAGAACACTGAAGCTTTCTTT.